The source of this T cell receptor beta chain is a study of blood T cell repertoires in COVID-19. Study as a whole: Whether acute or convalescent, the COVID-19 samples came from the United States, Italy and Spain.

The assay was immunoSEQ multiplex PCR, and TCRdb's table has in-frame clones only and misses some. The sample has hundreds of thousands of clones; 70% to 90% are singletons. Per the germline V gene, CDR1 is MRHNA and CDR2 is SNTAGT. The V and J ends lost 5 bases and 6 bases, in that order; junction bases with no gene match: 6. CDR3 length: 14 residues. The source is a woman aged 25 to 39 who had recovered from COVID-19. The sample consisted of peripheral blood. The chain employs TRBV6-4 and TRBJ2-2; 7 bases fit TRBD1. The CDR3 loop is CASSQSQGSGELFF. The CDR3 nucleotides are TGTGCCAGCAGTCAATCACAGGGGTCCGGGGAGCTGTTTTTT.